This entry lists 27 T cell receptor beta chains sequenced from one sample in a study of cytomegalovirus exposure and HLA in healthy donors (dated by TCRdb to the late 2010s). The method behind the library was the immunoSEQ multiplex PCR assay. For the multiplex PCR, a mixture combining 60 forward primers for TCR Vbeta segments and 13 reverse primers for TCR Jbeta segments was used. TCRdb took this table from immuneACCESS and kept in-frame rearrangements with V and J called. Such tables lack part of the clones; where checked against another copy, unresolved V genes explain under half of the gap, and the rest is unexplained. This sample holds 120,000 or so clones; more than 80% were observed only once. The ten most abundant clones make up 1% of the sample. The sample was PBMCs. The receptor set was obtained from a man aged 35 to 55 in good health and CMV-seronegative.

The V call is TRBV7-2, the J call TRBJ1-2; 9 nucleotides align to TRBD1. The CDR3 length is 15 residues. J lost 3 bases, V lost 4 bases, and 6 bases had no gene match. Germline loops: CDR1 SGHTA, CDR2 FQGNSA. CDR3 residues: CASSSGGTGHYGYTF. CDR3 nucleotides: TGTGCCAGCAGCTCGGGTGGGACAGGGCACTATGGCTACACCTTC.

The chain uses TRBV7-2 and TRBJ2-5, with 7 bases aligning to TRBD2. Looked up from germline, CDR1 is SGHTA and CDR2 is FQGNSA. The CDR3 contains 15 residues. The junction had 11 bases not matched to a gene; V was cut back by 5 bases and J by 5 bases. This CDR3 is CASSAGGTSGETQYF. CDR3 DNA sequence: TGTGCCAGCAGCGCCGGGGGGACCTCAGGGGAGACCCAGTACTTC.

The chain links TRBV7-2 to TRBJ1-3; 7 positions agree with TRBD1. This CDR3 has 17 amino acids. Germline values: CDR1 SGHTA, CDR2 FQGNSA. The V gene end was trimmed by 0 bases and the J gene end by 8 bases; junction bases not matched to a gene: 13. As DNA, the CDR3 is TGTGCCAGCAGCTTAGCACTCAATGCAGGGGGTACCGACACCATATATTTT. It translates to CASSLALNAGGTDTIYF.

This clone showed up just once. This chain uses TRBV7-2 with TRBJ2-2; TRBD1 matches 10 bases. Germline CDR1 reads SGHTA; CDR2 reads FQGNSA. V was pared by 4 bases and J by 7 bases, with 3 bases of the junction left unmatched. This CDR3 has 14 amino acids. The CDR3 nucleotides read TGTGCCAGCAGCTCCGGGACAGGGGACGGGGAGCTGTTTTTT. It encodes CASSSGTGDGELFF.

The chain combines TRBV15 with TRBJ2-7; no reliable D call. Per germline, CDR1 LNHNV and CDR2 YYDKDF (reference sequence). The V end lost 1 base, the J end lost 2 bases, and 6 bases lay between the germline ends. There are 13 residues in the CDR3. CDR3: CATSRGATYEQYF. CDR3 sequence (DNA): TGTGCCACCAGCAGAGGCGCTACCTACGAGCAGTACTTC. The entire variable domain, with the rest obtained from reference TRBV15 and TRBJ2-7, is as follows: DAMVIQNPRYQVTQFGKPVTLSCSQTLNHNVMYWYQQKSSQAPKLLFHYYDKDFNNEADTPDNFQSRRPNTSFCFLDIRSPGLGDTAMYLCATSRGATYEQYFGPGTRLTVT.

This chain links TRBV7-7 with TRBJ2-5; D may be TRBD2 (6 bases). The CDR3 runs 15 residues. The V end lost 5 bases, the J end lost 1 base, and 14 bases lay between the germline ends. Germline V CDR1 and CDR2: SSHAT, FNYEAQ (reference sequence). The CDR3 spells CASSVGLTLQETQYF. CDR3 in DNA: TGTGCCAGCAGCGTAGGACTAACCCTCCAAGAGACCCAGTACTTC.

The rearrangement uses TRBV6-5 and TRBJ1-2, with 9 bases aligning to TRBD1. The length of the CDR3 is 15 residues. CDR1 MNHEY and CDR2 SVGAGI come from the germline V gene. V trimming: 10 bases; J trimming: 4 bases; junction bases outside the gene matches: 13. The chain's CDR3 is CATRTTDRGRYGYTF. The CDR3 nucleotides read TGTGCCACCAGAACTACGGACAGGGGACGCTATGGCTACACCTTC.

The genes are TRBV2 and TRBJ1-2, with D uncertain. There are 10 residues in the CDR3. Germline assignment: CDR1 SNHLY and CDR2 FYNNEI. V was pared by 6 bases and J by 8 bases, with 7 bases between. The CDR3 spells CASRREGYTF. The CDR3 bases are TGTGCCAGCAGGCGGGAGGGCTACACCTTC. Full variable domain (missing parts from reference TRBV2 and TRBJ1-2): EPEVTQTPSHQVTQMGQEVILRCVPISNHLYFYWYRQILGQKVEFLVSFYNNEISEKSEIFDDQFSVERPDGSNFTLKIRSTKLEDSAMYFCASRREGYTFGSGTRLTVV.

The gene calls are TRBV18 and TRBJ2-3; D unresolved. Trimming took 4 bases from V and 2 from J, leaving 4 bases between them. Germline V gene data show CDR1 as KGHSH and CDR2 as LQKENI. The CDR3 length is 12 residues. The CDR3 protein is CASSRDTDTQYF. CDR3 bases: TGTGCCAGCTCACGAGACACAGATACGCAGTATTTT. The complete variable domain, with remaining parts taken from reference TRBV18 and TRBJ2-3, reads NAGVMQNPRHLVRRRGQEARLRCSPMKGHSHVYWYRQLPEEGLKFMVYLQKENIIDESGMPKERFSAEFPKEGPSILRIQQVVRGDSAAYFCASSRDTDTQYFGPGTRLTVL.

V usage is TRBV2 and J usage is TRBJ1-4; D may be TRBD1 (6 bases). The V gene's germline CDR1 is SNHLY and CDR2 FYNNEI. V was pared by 6 bases and J by 8 bases, with 13 bases between. CDR3 length: 13 amino acids. The CDR3 here is CASRKDSEEKLFF. The CDR3 DNA reads as TGTGCCAGCAGGAAGGACAGCGAAGAAAAACTGTTTTTT.

This clone has a single count. The CDR3: CASSVRVNTEAFF. CDR3 DNA sequence: TGTGCCAGCAGCGTACGGGTGAACACTGAAGCTTTCTTT. The chain joins TRBV9 to TRBJ1-1; D call uncertain. The germline gives CDR1 SGDLS, CDR2 YYNGEE. The V end was cut by 1 base, the J end by 0 bases, with 4 bases between. CDR3 size: 13 residues.

V gene TRBV5-6 combines with J gene TRBJ1-1; TRBD1 agrees at 7 bases. Germline assignment: CDR1 SGHDT and CDR2 YYEEEE. The CDR3 loop spans 14 amino acids. The V gene end was trimmed by 4 bases and the J gene end by 5 bases; junction bases not matched to a gene: 8. This CDR3 reads CASSPMRGRTEAFF. In DNA, the CDR3 is TGTGCCAGCAGCCCAATGAGGGGGCGGACTGAAGCTTTCTTT.

This chain uses TRBV27 with TRBJ2-4; D might be TRBD1 (5 bases). This CDR3 spans 14 amino acids. Per the germline V gene, CDR1 is MNHEY and CDR2 is SMNVEV (reference sequence). Trimming removed 6 bases at V and 5 bases at J, with 14 bases between. CDR3 region: CASSRRALQNIQYF. The DNA for the CDR3 is TGTGCCAGCAGCCGCAGGGCCCTACAAAACATTCAGTACTTC.

The chain joins TRBV29-1 to TRBJ2-5; no definite D call. V lost 7 bases and J 0 bases, leaving 12 bases between the germline ends. The germline V gene encodes CDR1 SQVTM and CDR2 ANQGSEA. The CDR3 sequence is 13 residues long. The CDR3 nucleotides are TGCAGCGAAGTCGACACAAACCAAGAGACCCAGTACTTC. Residues: CSEVDTNQETQYF.

The rearrangement links TRBV7-2 to TRBJ2-1; weak D call: TRBD2 (6 bases). CDR3 size: 15 residues. Germline V lookup: CDR1 SGHTA, CDR2 FQGNSA. V gave up 5 bases and J gave up 2 bases, with 13 bases separating them. The DNA of the CDR3 is TGTGCCAGCAGCGCCCGGGACTTTGCCTACAATGAGCAGTTCTTC. This codes for CASSARDFAYNEQFF.

The chain has TRBV10-2 and TRBJ1-2; TRBD1 aligns across 8 bases. The germline gives CDR1 WSHSY, CDR2 SAAADI. Trimming took 1 base from V and 8 from J; bases not matched to a gene: 9. The CDR3 consists of 15 residues. In DNA form, the CDR3 reads TGCGCCAGCAGTGAGTTCTCGAGACAGGGGTTCGGCTACACCTTC. This sequence encodes CASSEFSRQGFGYTF.

The genes are TRBV10-1 and TRBJ2-1, with 12 bases fitting TRBD1. The germline V gene has CDR1 WNHNN and CDR2 SYGVQD (reference sequence). CDR3 size: 14 residues. V lost 9 bases and J lost 7; bases outside the gene matches: 7. The CDR3: CASSRDRGPNEQFF. The CDR3 DNA follows: TGCGCCAGTTCCCGGGACAGGGGGCCAAATGAGCAGTTCTTC.

The chain couples TRBV2 to TRBJ2-1; D is undetermined. Trimming removed 9 bases from V and 0 bases from J, with 12 bases in between. From germline, CDR1 is SNHLY and CDR2 FYNNEI. The CDR3 loop spans 14 amino acids. The CDR3 DNA is TGTGCCAGTTCGGGTCCGAGCTCCTACAATGAGCAGTTCTTC. Translating it yields CASSGPSSYNEQFF.

The chain links TRBV2 to TRBJ2-5; 15 nucleotides match TRBD2. CDR1 is SNHLY, CDR2 FYNNEI, per germline. The CDR3 is made up of 17 amino acids. J was trimmed by 5 bases and V by 3 bases; bases with no gene match: 7. CDR3 loop: CASSDRTSGGAWETQYF. CDR3 bases: TGTGCCAGCAGTGACCGGACTAGCGGGGGGGCTTGGGAGACCCAGTACTTC.

This clone was recorded once. The chain employs TRBV7-9 and TRBJ1-5, with D unclear. V was shortened by 5 bases and J by 9 bases, with 14 bases between the two germline ends. CDR1 SEHNR and CDR2 FQNEAQ come from the germline V gene (reference sequence). The CDR3 has 13 residues. The DNA of the CDR3 is TGTGCCAGCAGCCCGGCGCAGGTCTCGCCCCAGCATTTT. Protein sequence: CASSPAQVSPQHF.

The chain joins TRBV2 to TRBJ2-5; D is undetermined. Trimming removed 5 bases at V and 5 bases at J, with 6 bases between. Per the germline V gene, CDR1 is SNHLY and CDR2 is FYNNEI. The CDR3 runs to 11 residues. CDR3 sequence (DNA): TGTGCCAGCAGTCCCAGGGAGACCCAGTACTTC. Its translation: CASSPRETQYF.

The chain employs TRBV15 and TRBJ1-5, with TRBD1 identical over 7 bases. The germline gives CDR1 LNHNV, CDR2 YYDKDF (reference sequence). This CDR3 is built from 15 residues. V shed 4 bases, J shed 1 base, and the junction held 4 bases outside the gene matches. CDR3 sequence (DNA): TGTGCCACCAGCAACGGGGGACAGAGCAATCAGCCCCAGCATTTT. Translating gives CATSNGGQSNQPQHF.

About this clone: Different DNA sequences within this sample yield the same CDR3. The chain couples TRBV6-5 to TRBJ2-5; tentatively, D is TRBD1 (6 bases). The CDR3 totals 15 residues. V lost 5 bases to trimming and J lost 2 bases, with 15 bases between them. Germline CDR1 is MNHEY and CDR2 is SVGAGI. CDR3 residues: CASSRSGTLQETQYF. In DNA, the CDR3 is TGTGCCAGCAGTCGGTCCGGGACACTTCAAGAGACCCAGTACTTC.

V is TRBV5-1 and J is TRBJ2-2; TRBD2 matches 12 bases. The germline V gene encodes CDR1 SGHRS and CDR2 YFSETQ. This CDR3 contains 18 residues. With 0 bases clipped from V and 4 bases from J, the junction kept 7 bases outside the gene matches. The CDR3 here is CASSLGLAGGPLTGELFF. The CDR3 DNA reads as TGCGCCAGCAGCTTGGGTCTAGCGGGAGGGCCCCTCACCGGGGAGCTGTTTTTT.

V is TRBV27 and J is TRBJ2-7; D is perhaps TRBD2 (7 bases). Germline V gene lookup returns CDR1 MNHEY and CDR2 SMNVEV (reference sequence). The germline V and J ends were trimmed by 3 bases and 5 bases, with 11 bases remaining between them. CDR3 length equals 13 residues. As DNA, the CDR3 is TGTGCCAGCAGTTTGAGGGGGGGAAACGAGCAGTACTTC. Translated: CASSLRGGNEQYF.

This chain uses TRBV7-6 with TRBJ2-7, with 9 bases fitting TRBD1. This CDR3 spans 14 amino acids. Germline CDR1 is SGHVS and CDR2 is FNYEAQ. Trimming took 1 base from V and 6 from J; bases not matched to a gene: 4. CDR3 nucleotide sequence: TGTGCCAGCAGCTTAGTCGGACAGGGGTCCGAGCAGTACTTC. Protein product: CASSLVGQGSEQYF.

The V gene is TRBV7-8, the J gene TRBJ2-7; D possibly corresponds to TRBD1 (5 bases). In germline, CDR1 is SGHVS, CDR2 FQNEAQ. This CDR3 has 14 amino acids. Trimming pared 1 base from V and 2 bases from J, leaving 9 bases between. The CDR3 here is CASSLVQGTYEQYF. CDR3 bases: TGTGCCAGCAGCTTAGTCCAGGGAACCTACGAGCAGTACTTC.